The 25 T cell receptor beta chains below were found in one sample sequenced in a study of blood T cell repertoires in COVID-19 (dated by TCRdb to 2018 to 2020). The library was produced with the immunoSEQ multiplex PCR assay. Here the immuneACCESS table is served through TCRdb, limited to in-frame sequences with V and J called. Missing clones are a known gap in these copies; in checked studies unresolved V genes cover under half, and the rest lacks a known reason. In this sample the table shows around 300,000 clones, roughly nine tenths of which occur a single time. Approximately 2.5% of the sample is taken by the ten largest. Material for sequencing was PBMCs or T cells enriched from blood (not recorded which). All receptors come from a woman younger than 35 who had recovered from COVID-19.

The genes are TRBV7-9 and TRBJ2-3; 8 bases match TRBD2. The length of the CDR3 is 14 residues. The trim removed 3 bases at V and 5 bases at J, leaving 4 bases unmatched. CDR1 and CDR2 from the germline V gene are SEHNR and FQNEAQ (reference sequence). CDR3 sequence reads: CASSLRGGRDTQYF. The CDR3 DNA follows: TGTGCCAGCAGCTTGCGCGGGGGGAGAGATACGCAGTATTTT.

This rearrangement joins TRBV2 to TRBJ2-3, with 7 bases fitting TRBD2. There are 16 residues in the CDR3. V gave up 6 bases and J gave up 2 bases; unmatched junction bases: 11. Germline loops: CDR1 SNHLY, CDR2 FYNNEI. The CDR3: CASRDTLADYTDTQYF. The CDR3 DNA follows: TGTGCCAGCAGGGACACTCTAGCGGATTACACAGATACGCAGTATTTT.

The chain employs TRBV9 and TRBJ1-2, with TRBD1 identical over 7 bases. This CDR3 has 15 amino acids. In germline, CDR1 is SGDLS, CDR2 YYNGEE. V dropped 3 bases and J dropped 3; count of bases not matched to a gene: 8. In nucleotides, the CDR3 is TGTGCCAGCAGCGGAGGGAAAGGGGGCGACTATGGCTACACCTTC. As protein: CASSGGKGGDYGYTF.

In its sample, this clone was seen once. The rearrangement uses TRBV28 and TRBJ2-1; 9 bases are a match to TRBD2. Losses at the gene ends were 2 bases for V and 14 bases for J; bases not matched to a gene: 16. Per germline, CDR1 MDHEN and CDR2 SYDVKM. This CDR3 has 16 amino acids. The DNA for the CDR3 is TGTGCCAGCAGTTTAGATAGCGGGGGCCCAACAAGGAGGGAGTTCTTC. It specifies CASSLDSGGPTRREFF.

The J gene is TRBJ2-3, the V gene TRBV5-1; perhaps TRBD2 as D (5 bases). With 5 bases removed from V and 3 bases from J, the gap between germline ends came to 7 bases. CDR1 is SGHRS, CDR2 YFSETQ, per germline. This CDR3 is 12 amino acids long. CDR3 DNA: TGCGCCAGCAGTTCGGGGACAGATACGCAGTATTTT. Encoded protein: CASSSGTDTQYF.

The V call is TRBV21-1, the J call TRBJ2-7; TRBD2 is the table's D call and was not checked against the DNA. TRBV21-1 is a pseudogene. The CDR3 totals 15 residues. The CDR3 nucleotides read TGTGCCAGCAGCCTAGGGGGGGGATGGGCCTACGAGCAGTACTTC. It codes for CASSLGGGWAYEQYF.

J is TRBJ2-1 and V is TRBV9; the D gene is possibly TRBD2 (5 bases). This CDR3 has 14 amino acids. V was trimmed by 4 bases and J by 2 bases, leaving 10 bases between them. CDR1 SGDLS and CDR2 YYNGEE come from the germline V gene. CDR3 sequence reads: CASSPRGTYNEQFF. DNA of the CDR3: TGTGCCAGCAGCCCGAGAGGGACCTACAATGAGCAGTTCTTC.

This clone was seen once. This chain joins TRBV11-2 and TRBJ2-1; 7 bases match TRBD1. CDR1 and CDR2 from the germline V gene are SGHAT and FQNNGV. CDR3 length equals 16 residues. V shed 4 bases, J shed 2 bases, and the junction held 8 bases outside the gene matches. The CDR3, as DNA: TGTGCCAGCAGCTCCGGTAAAGGGGGCACCTACAATGAGCAGTTCTTC. Encoded protein: CASSSGKGGTYNEQFF.

The V call is TRBV28, the J call TRBJ1-1, with D possibly being TRBD1 (6 bases). Trimming removed 8 bases at V and 8 bases at J, with 15 bases between. The CDR3 loop spans 12 amino acids. Germline V lookup: CDR1 MDHEN, CDR2 SYDVKM. CDR3 nucleotide sequence: TGTGCCAGCCGCGGACAGCCCCACGAAGCTTTCTTT. Protein: CASRGQPHEAFF.

The chain carries TRBV19 and TRBJ1-4, with TRBD1 matching over 7 bases. V was pared by 6 bases and J by 13 bases, with 14 bases of the junction left unmatched. CDR1 is LNHDA, CDR2 SQIVND, per germline (reference sequence). CDR3 size: 14 residues. The CDR3 loop is CASSPTGVGGGLFF. In nucleotides, the CDR3 is TGTGCCAGTAGCCCCACAGGGGTCGGAGGAGGACTGTTTTTT.

CDR3: CAIIGTGNMNTEAFF. CDR3 DNA: TGTGCCATCATTGGGACAGGGAACATGAACACTGAAGCTTTCTTT. The rearrangement joins TRBV10-3 to TRBJ1-1, with 9 bases that match TRBD1. In germline, CDR1 is ENHRY, CDR2 SYGVKD. Trimming took 7 bases from V and 0 from J; bases not matched to a gene: 6. This CDR3 spans 15 amino acids.

This chain uses TRBV4-1 with TRBJ1-1; 7 nucleotides align to TRBD1. Germline loops: CDR1 MGHRA, CDR2 YSYEKL. CDR3 length: 13 amino acids. J lost 5 bases, V lost 4 bases, and 4 bases had no gene match. The CDR3 DNA sequence: TGCGCCAGCAGCCCGCAGGGGGAAACTGAAGCTTTCTTT. This translates into CASSPQGETEAFF.

The rearrangement uses TRBV10-1 and TRBJ2-1, with TRBD1 identical over 9 bases. From germline, CDR1 is WNHNN and CDR2 SYGVQD (reference sequence). V shed 8 bases and J 3 bases; nucleotides not matched to a gene: 11. This CDR3 contains 16 residues. The CDR3 sequence: CASSVTGGMVYNEQFF. The CDR3 DNA is TGCGCCAGCTCGGTAACAGGGGGCATGGTCTACAATGAGCAGTTCTTC.

The gene calls are TRBV11-3 and TRBJ2-3, with D unclear. CDR1 SGHNT and CDR2 YENEEA come from the germline V gene. The V end was cut by 3 bases, the J end by 1 base, with 5 bases between. The length of the CDR3 is 13 residues. In nucleotides, the CDR3 is TGTGCCAGCAGCTTGCCAGGCACAGATACGCAGTATTTT. Amino acid sequence: CASSLPGTDTQYF.

V and J are TRBV21-1 and TRBJ1-5; TRBD1, the table's D call, was not compared with the DNA. TRBV21-1 is labeled a pseudogene. The CDR3 has 15 residues. The CDR3, as DNA: TGTGCCAGCAGCAAAGTCAGGGGGCTGAATCAGCCCCAGCATTTT. As protein: CASSKVRGLNQPQHF.

CDR3 residues: CASSRTTGGAIEAFF. In DNA form, the CDR3 reads TGTGCCAGCAGCCGTACAACAGGGGGCGCGATTGAAGCTTTCTTT. The V and J genes are TRBV7-9 and TRBJ1-1; 9 nucleotides align to TRBD1. Germline-derived CDR1 and CDR2 are SEHNR and FQNEAQ (reference sequence). This CDR3 is built from 15 residues. Trimming removed 5 bases from V and 7 bases from J; junction bases left unmatched: 11.

The chain uses TRBV3-1 (or the pseudogene TRBV3-2) and TRBJ1-2; TRBD1 is a possible D gene (5 bases). CDR1 and CDR2 from the germline V gene are LGHDT and YNNKEL (reference sequence). This CDR3 contains 16 residues. V lost 1 base and J lost 2, with 14 bases in between. The CDR3 is CASSQGLGGKNYGYTF. CDR3 bases: TGTGCCAGCAGCCAAGGTCTCGGGGGGAAGAACTATGGCTACACCTTC.

This chain links TRBV29-1 with TRBJ1-2; 8 bases match TRBD1. This CDR3 has 13 amino acids. Per germline, CDR1 SQVTM and CDR2 ANQGSEA. Losses at the gene ends were 2 bases for V and 7 bases for J; bases not matched to a gene: 6. CDR3 in DNA: TGCAGCGTTGAAACGGGACAGGTCCTTGGCTACACCTTC. It codes for CSVETGQVLGYTF.

This clone appeared once. V and J are TRBV19 and TRBJ1-3; D is uncertain. Trimming cost V 4 bases and J 1 base, with 14 bases left between them. This CDR3 has 16 residues. Germline CDR1 and CDR2: LNHDA and SQIVND (reference sequence). The CDR3 nucleotides read TGTGCCAGTAGTACTTCGACGGGGAGGTCTGGAAACACCATATATTTT. It is translated as CASSTSTGRSGNTIYF. Complete variable domain (other parts from reference TRBV19 and TRBJ1-3): DGGITQSPKYLFRKEGQNVTLSCEQNLNHDAMYWYRQDPGQGLRLIYYSQIVNDFQKGDIAEGYSVSREKKESFPLTVTSAQKNPTAFYLCASSTSTGRSGNTIYFGEGSWLTVV.

This chain connects TRBV9 to TRBJ2-5; TRBD2 matches at 9 bases. V was clipped by 0 bases and J by 4 bases; unmatched bases: 7. The CDR3 covers 16 residues. Looked up from germline, CDR1 is SGDLS and CDR2 is YYNGEE. Here the CDR3 DNA reads TGTGCCAGCAGCGTAGTTGGGCTAGCGGGGAGAGAGACCCAGTACTTC. This sequence encodes CASSVVGLAGRETQYF.

This chain uses TRBV20-1 with TRBJ1-2; no definite D call. Germline-derived CDR1 and CDR2 are DFQATT and SNEGSKA (reference sequence). Trimming removed 6 bases at V and 8 bases at J, with 4 bases between. The CDR3 has 8 amino acids. The CDR3 region has the DNA TGCAGTGCCCCGGGCTACACCTTC. Translated: CSAPGYTF.

This clone was found once. The rearrangement links TRBV27 to TRBJ2-5; D perhaps matches TRBD2 (5 bases). The CDR3 length is 13 residues. Germline lookup yields CDR1 MNHEY and CDR2 SMNVEV (reference sequence). Trimming cost V 6 bases and J 3 bases, with 11 bases left between them. The chain's CDR3 is CASSSDGEETQYF. The CDR3 coding sequence is TGTGCCAGCAGCTCCGACGGGGAAGAGACCCAGTACTTC.

This clone was recorded once. This sequence joins TRBV24-1 and TRBJ2-3; TRBD1 matches at 9 bases. Germline trimming cut 2 bases from V and 6 bases from J; bases unmatched to any gene: 5. This CDR3 is built from 15 residues. CDR1 is KGHDR and CDR2 is SFDVKD in the germline V gene. In DNA, the CDR3 is TGTGCCACCAGTGATTGGGGGACAGGGCCTGATACGCAGTATTTT. The encoded protein is CATSDWGTGPDTQYF.

Concerning this clone itself: This specimen includes other DNA sequences encoding the same CDR3. The CDR3 bases are TGTGCCAGCAGCCGGACAGGGGATTATGGCTACACCTTC. Translating it yields CASSRTGDYGYTF. The chain links TRBV6-5 to TRBJ1-2; 9 bases line up with TRBD1. Germline V gives CDR1 MNHEY, CDR2 SVGAGI. CDR3 length equals 13 residues. V trimming: 6 bases; J trimming: 5 bases; junction bases outside the gene matches: 4.

The gene calls are TRBV4-1 and TRBJ2-2; 14 nucleotides align to TRBD2. V lost 4 bases and J lost 5; bases outside the gene matches: 6. CDR3 size: 17 residues. Germline V CDR1 and CDR2: MGHRA, YSYEKL. Here the CDR3 DNA reads TGCGCCAGCAGCCGACGGACTAGCGGGGGGACAACCGGGGAGCTGTTTTTT. Protein product: CASSRRTSGGTTGELFF.